The 27 T cell receptor beta chains listed next were all sequenced from one sample in a study of shared clonotypes between healthy human individuals. Sequencing was performed with immunoSEQ multiplex PCR; in TCRdb, only in-frame clones are kept and a portion is missing. The top ten clones hold approximately 0.11% of a sample with around 560,000 clones, roughly 96% of them seen once. The naive CD8 population came from CD45RO-negative cells selected for CCR7, without terminally differentiated effector memory CD45RA+ cells. Sequencing input: naive CD8+ T cells sorted from blood. The receptors derive from a woman aged 30 to 39 in good health.

V is TRBV7-9 and J is TRBJ2-5, with D unresolved. This CDR3 comprises 14 residues. The germline V gene encodes CDR1 SEHNR and CDR2 FQNEAQ (reference sequence). V shed 4 bases and J shed 4 bases, with 13 bases lying between them. This chain's CDR3 is CASSSAVETETQYF. The CDR3 DNA follows: TGTGCCAGCAGCTCCGCCGTGGAGACAGAGACCCAGTACTTC.

This chain joins TRBV27 and TRBJ2-7, with TRBD2 identical over 13 bases. CDR1 is MNHEY, CDR2 SMNVEV, per germline (reference sequence). V gave up 4 bases and J gave up 6 bases; unmatched junction bases: 6. This CDR3 comprises 15 residues. Here the CDR3 reads CASSSGTSGKSEQYF. The CDR3 nucleotides read TGTGCCAGCAGTTCTGGGACTAGCGGGAAAAGCGAGCAGTACTTC.

With regard to this clone: Other DNA sequences from this sample encode an identical CDR3 as well. The genes are TRBV9 and TRBJ1-2; weak D call: TRBD1 (6 bases). CDR3 length equals 15 residues. Between the trimmed V and J ends, which lost 3 bases and 0 bases, there was a span of 12 bases. The germline CDR1 and CDR2 sequences are SGDLS and YYNGEE. CDR3 sequence reads: CASSGWTETNYGYTF. As DNA, the CDR3 is TGTGCCAGCAGCGGGTGGACAGAGACTAACTATGGCTACACCTTC.

This rearrangement joins TRBV13 to TRBJ1-1, with D unclear. V was pared by 2 bases and J by 8 bases, with 6 bases between. Germline V gene lookup returns CDR1 PRHDT and CDR2 FYEKMQ (reference sequence). The CDR3 sequence is 11 residues long. As DNA, the CDR3 is TGTGCCAGCAGCTTAAAGGCGGAAGCTTTCTTT. Its protein product is CASSLKAEAFF.

This chain connects TRBV6-1 to TRBJ1-5; 11 bases agree with TRBD1. From germline, CDR1 is MNHNS and CDR2 SASEGT. The CDR3 sequence is 16 residues long. V dropped 3 bases and J dropped 7; count of bases not matched to a gene: 8. The CDR3, as DNA: TGTGCCAGCAGTGATTCATTGGGACAGGGGGACCAGCCCCAGCATTTT. It specifies CASSDSLGQGDQPQHF.

The chain employs TRBV19 and TRBJ2-3; no firm D call. Germline values: CDR1 LNHDA, CDR2 SQIVND (reference sequence). The CDR3 has 13 residues. Trimming removed 3 bases at V and 4 bases at J, with 8 bases between. The CDR3 loop reads CASSIGYPDTQYF. The CDR3 bases are TGTGCCAGTAGTATCGGGTACCCAGATACGCAGTATTTT.

The chain is built from TRBV27 and TRBJ2-5; possibly TRBD1 for D (6 bases). TRBJ2-7 matches the DNA end more closely, so the J call is doubtful. Per germline, CDR1 MNHEY and CDR2 SMNVEV (reference sequence). This CDR3 is built from 16 residues. Here the CDR3 reads CASSLSPTGLTYEQYF. The CDR3 DNA is TGTGCCAGCAGTTTATCCCCGACAGGACTCACCTACGAGCAGTACTTC.

This clone was seen only once. The chain joins TRBV19 to TRBJ2-1; D gene uncertain. Trimming cost V 3 bases and J 10 bases, with 16 bases left between them. This CDR3 region has 14 residues. Germline CDR1 is LNHDA and CDR2 is SQIVND (reference sequence). The CDR3 spells CASSIVLPPTEQFF. The CDR3 DNA is TGTGCCAGTAGTATCGTCCTTCCCCCAACCGAGCAGTTCTTC.

V usage is TRBV19 and J usage is TRBJ2-1; 7 bases agree with TRBD2. CDR1 and CDR2 (germline): LNHDA, SQIVND (reference sequence). V lost 5 bases to trimming and J lost 8 bases; unmatched junction nucleotides: 12. The CDR3 is made up of 15 amino acids. The CDR3 here is CASSSMGEGRDEQFF. The CDR3 nucleotides are TGTGCCAGTAGTTCCATGGGGGAGGGCCGCGATGAGCAGTTCTTC.

V usage is TRBV9 and J usage is TRBJ1-1, with TRBD1 matching over 10 bases. This CDR3 is 15 amino acids long. Germline CDR1 reads SGDLS; CDR2 reads YYNGEE. The V and J ends lost 6 bases and 1 base, in that order; junction bases with no gene match: 6. CDR3 bases: TGTGCCAGCACTTGGACAGGGGGTGCGAACACTGAAGCTTTCTTT. This codes for CASTWTGGANTEAFF.

This chain links TRBV11-2 with TRBJ2-1; 8 bases agree with TRBD2. The J segment lost 8 bases and the V segment lost 5 bases, leaving 8 bases of the junction unmatched. The CDR3 has 14 residues. The germline V gene has CDR1 SGHAT and CDR2 FQNNGV. The CDR3 sequence: CASSQTGGGYEQFF. CDR3 in DNA: TGTGCCAGCAGCCAGACGGGCGGGGGGTATGAGCAGTTCTTC. Filled out from reference TRBV11-2 and TRBJ2-1, the complete variable domain reads EAGVAQSPRYKIIEKRQSVAFWCNPISGHATLYWYQQILGQGPKLLIQFQNNGVVDDSQLPKDRFSAERLKGVDSTLKIQPAKLEDSAVYLCASSQTGGGYEQFFGPGTRLTVL.

The chain joins TRBV4-1 to TRBJ2-7, with 7 bases fitting TRBD2. Looked up from germline, CDR1 is MGHRA and CDR2 is YSYEKL. CDR3 length: 14 amino acids. Germline trimming cut 1 base from V and 7 bases from J; bases unmatched to any gene: 7. CDR3 protein: CASSQGREFAEQYF. The CDR3 region has the DNA TGCGCCAGCAGCCAAGGGCGGGAGTTTGCAGAGCAGTACTTC.

This clone was found once. V usage is TRBV28 and J usage is TRBJ2-2, with no clear D. The V gene lost 4 bases and the J gene lost 0 bases, with 12 bases spanning the gap. The CDR3 sequence is 16 residues long. Germline-derived CDR1 and CDR2 are MDHEN and SYDVKM. The CDR3 region is CASSYQDPANTGELFF. The CDR3 coding sequence is TGTGCCAGCAGTTACCAGGACCCCGCGAACACCGGGGAGCTGTTTTTT.

This chain uses TRBV27 with TRBJ1-5; D not resolved. Germline assignment: CDR1 MNHEY and CDR2 SMNVEV (reference sequence). The CDR3 is 17 amino acids. Trimming took 2 bases from V and 1 from J, leaving 15 bases between them. In nucleotides, the CDR3 is TGTGCCAGCAGTTTAGGTGCCGGGCATGACAGCAATCAGCCCCAGCATTTT. This gives the protein CASSLGAGHDSNQPQHF.

The sample holds one count of this clone. This chain uses TRBV7-8 with TRBJ2-7, with a possible D match to TRBD1 (6 bases). Germline-derived CDR1 and CDR2 are SGHVS and FQNEAQ. V lost 3 bases to trimming and J lost 0 bases, with 9 bases between them. The CDR3 spans 14 residues. The chain's CDR3 is CASSFLRGSYEQYF. The DNA for the CDR3 is TGTGCCAGCAGCTTCCTCAGGGGCTCCTACGAGCAGTACTTC.

J is TRBJ1-2 and V is TRBV2; no firm D call. Germline assignment: CDR1 SNHLY and CDR2 FYNNEI. The CDR3 is 8 residues long. V lost 11 bases to trimming and J lost 4 bases, with 2 bases between them. The CDR3 sequence: CAPYGYTF. Written as DNA, the CDR3 is TGTGCCCCCTATGGCTACACCTTC.

The chain couples TRBV19 to TRBJ2-2; 13 nucleotides match TRBD2. Germline-derived CDR1 and CDR2 are LNHDA and SQIVND (reference sequence). The CDR3 sequence is 17 residues long. V was pared by 7 bases and J by 7 bases, with 12 bases of the junction left unmatched. DNA of the CDR3: TGTGCCAGTACTGGACTAGCGGGAGAGACGTCCCTCGGGGAGCTGTTTTTT. Its protein product is CASTGLAGETSLGELFF.

V and J are TRBV28 and TRBJ2-7; D is perhaps TRBD2 (6 bases). The V gene's germline CDR1 is MDHEN and CDR2 SYDVKM. Trimming removed 5 bases at V and 0 bases at J, with 17 bases between. This CDR3 spans 16 amino acids. This CDR3 reads CASSPVKRAASYEQYF. For the CDR3, the DNA is TGTGCCAGCAGTCCCGTGAAGCGGGCGGCCTCCTACGAGCAGTACTTC.

The V call is TRBV4-2, the J call TRBJ2-2; no reliable D call. V was cut by 0 bases and J by 6 bases, with 2 bases left in between. The germline CDR1 and CDR2 sequences are LGHNA and YNFKEQ. This CDR3 is 12 amino acids long. CDR3 sequence reads: CASSQEPGELFF. CDR3 nucleotides: TGTGCCAGCAGCCAAGAACCCGGGGAGCTGTTTTTT.

The rearrangement links TRBV19 to TRBJ2-2; D may match TRBD1 or TRBD2 (5 bases each). CDR1 and CDR2 (germline): LNHDA, SQIVND (reference sequence). CDR3 length equals 18 residues. V lost 7 bases and J 3 bases, leaving 24 bases between the germline ends. The CDR3 here is CASTPGRDRKVYTGELFF. The CDR3 nucleotides are TGTGCCAGTACCCCCGGTCGGGACCGCAAGGTGTACACCGGGGAGCTGTTTTTT.

The rearrangement links TRBV7-9 to TRBJ2-7; 11 bases map to TRBD1. This CDR3 is built from 16 residues. The V gene's germline CDR1 is SEHNR and CDR2 FQNEAQ (reference sequence). Trimming at V came to 5 bases and at J to 2 bases, leaving 8 bases not matched to a gene. The CDR3 protein is CASSDSGTGGAYEQYF. For the CDR3, the DNA is TGTGCCAGCAGCGATTCCGGGACAGGGGGGGCCTACGAGCAGTACTTC.

This rearrangement joins TRBV7-8 to TRBJ2-2; TRBD2 agrees at 9 bases. Germline trimming cut 6 bases from V and 2 bases from J; bases unmatched to any gene: 16. This CDR3 contains 19 residues. Germline CDR1 SGHVS, CDR2 FQNEAQ. The CDR3 DNA sequence: TGTGCCAGCAGTTTAAACCTCGGCGGGAGGGGGGGAAACACCGGGGAGCTGTTTTTT. It encodes CASSLNLGGRGGNTGELFF.

This clone showed up just once. This chain uses TRBV9 with TRBJ2-2; a possible D gene is TRBD1 (5 bases). Germline V lookup: CDR1 SGDLS, CDR2 YYNGEE. CDR3 length: 16 residues. V was trimmed by 0 bases and J by 5 bases, leaving 14 bases between them. CDR3 DNA sequence: TGTGCCAGCAGCGTAGAGGGGTCCCGGTATACCGGGGAGCTGTTTTTT. Translation gives CASSVEGSRYTGELFF.

V is TRBV7-9 and J is TRBJ2-3; D might be TRBD2 (6 bases). From germline, CDR1 is SEHNR and CDR2 FQNEAQ (reference sequence). This CDR3 contains 12 residues. V was pared by 6 bases and J by 10 bases, with 14 bases between. The CDR3 loop reads CASSPGTSAQYF. For the CDR3, the DNA is TGTGCCAGCAGTCCCGGGACTTCGGCGCAGTATTTT.

The CDR3 sequence is CAWSIGQGAHQPQHF. CDR3 DNA sequence: TGTGCCTGGAGTATAGGACAGGGAGCACACCAGCCCCAGCATTTT. The V call is TRBV30, the J call TRBJ1-5; 8 nucleotides match TRBD1. The V gene's germline CDR1 is GTSNPN and CDR2 SVGIG (reference sequence). The CDR3 is 15 amino acids. The junction had 10 bases not matched to a gene; V was cut back by 2 bases and J by 7 bases.

The chain recombines TRBV28 with TRBJ1-2; the D is unclear. The CDR3 has 12 residues. Trimming removed 8 bases from V and 8 bases from J, with 15 bases in between. Germline V gene lookup returns CDR1 MDHEN and CDR2 SYDVKM. DNA of the CDR3: TGTGCCAGCGAGTTTATACCGGGGGGCTACACCTTC. Translated, it gives CASEFIPGGYTF.

The V call is TRBV6-6, the J call TRBJ2-1; TRBD1 aligns across 9 bases. Germline loops: CDR1 MNHNY, CDR2 SVGAGI (reference sequence). This CDR3 contains 14 residues. Trimming cost V 2 bases and J 7 bases; bases outside gene matches: 3. CDR3 sequence reads: CASSYGTGLNEQFF. The CDR3 DNA reads TGTGCCAGCAGTTACGGGACAGGGTTAAATGAGCAGTTCTTC.